This T cell receptor beta chain was retrieved from a study of glioma-infiltrating T cells after dendritic cell vaccination. In the study overall: Patients received autologous tumor lysate-pulsed dendritic cell vaccination between about 2003 and 2013. Autologous tumor lysate was loaded overnight onto monocyte-derived dendritic cells grown 6 to 7 days with IL-4 and GM-CSF.

Time point defined: after dendritic cell vaccination, including at tumor progression/relapse. TCRB CDR3 was amplified from 2 ug genomic DNA or less. Clones were read by immunoSEQ multiplex PCR, and TCRdb kept only the in-frame ones, dropping some. The sample records 70,000 to 90,000 clones, around four fifths being singletons. With respect to this clone: What it binds is unknown.

The V gene's germline CDR1 is MGHRA and CDR2 YSYEKL. This CDR3 comprises 15 residues. V lost 0 bases and J 1 base, leaving 9 bases between the germline ends. Study results and limitations: Only a small number of patients had complete blood and tumor samples.

V is TRBV4-1 and J is TRBJ2-5; D unresolved. This clonotype was sampled from a human donor with glioblastoma. The source material was blood, sampled after dendritic cell vaccination. The CDR3 here is CASSQDRGSQETQYF. The CDR3 DNA reads TGCGCCAGCAGCCAAGATAGAGGTAGCCAAGAGACCCAGTACTTC.